The 24 T cell receptor beta chains in this list originate from one sample, sequenced in a study of T cells after yellow fever vaccination. TCRdb re-called the 5' RACE reads through MiXCR, storing one row per CDR3 protein. Among 620,000 or so distinct CDR3 sequences listed, about a sixth were seen once. The sequencing here drew on PBMCs, taken 5 to 6 days after the first yellow fever vaccination. The receptors shown here come from a man between 18 and 29 years old who received the YFV17D yellow fever vaccine.

This sequence joins TRBV7-2 and TRBJ2-5; no firm D call. Trimming left V 5 bases short and J 5 bases short, with 15 bases between. This CDR3 has 14 residues. CDR1 is SGHTA, CDR2 FQGNSA, per germline. This CDR3 is CASSPGLMEETQYF. CDR3 DNA: TGTGCCAGCAGCCCCGGCCTGATGGAGGAGACCCAGTACTTC.

The sample holds a few counts of this clonotype. The J gene is TRBJ1-6, the V gene TRBV3-1; perhaps TRBD1 as D (6 bases). CDR1 is LGHDT, CDR2 YNNKEL, per germline (reference sequence). The CDR3 has 13 residues. The V end lost 10 bases, the J end lost 6 bases, and 13 bases lay between the germline ends. CDR3 sequence: CAKNGQFNSPLHF. Here the CDR3 DNA reads TGTGCCAAGAATGGACAGTTTAATTCACCCCTCCACTTT.

This clonotype was detected ten times or more. The CDR3 sequence is CASSSLTLASTDTQYF. The CDR3 DNA follows: TGTGCCAGCAGCTCGCTGACTTTGGCTAGCACAGATACGCAGTATTTT. J is TRBJ2-3 and V is TRBV5-6; D ambiguous. Trimming pared 3 bases from V and 0 bases from J, leaving 14 bases between. Germline CDR1 SGHDT, CDR2 YYEEEE. The CDR3 is made up of 16 amino acids.

The V and J genes are TRBV5-6 and TRBJ2-1, with D uncertain. Trimming took off 0 bases at V and 8 bases at J, with 9 bases between the two ends. Germline V gives CDR1 SGHDT, CDR2 YYEEEE. CDR3 size: 13 residues. The CDR3 sequence is CASSLGAGYEQFF. In nucleotides, the CDR3 is TGTGCCAGCAGCTTGGGGGCCGGGTATGAGCAGTTCTTC.

This rearrangement joins TRBV27 to TRBJ2-7, with 10 bases fitting TRBD1. The V gene end was trimmed by 5 bases and the J gene end by 2 bases; junction bases not matched to a gene: 6. Per the germline V gene, CDR1 is MNHEY and CDR2 is SMNVEV (reference sequence). The CDR3 is 15 residues long. The CDR3 reads CASSKTGTGAYEQYF. Written as DNA, the CDR3 is TGTGCCAGCAGTAAAACCGGGACAGGGGCCTACGAGCAGTACTTC.

The chain's CDR3 is CASSQDSLAGSNEQFF. CDR3 DNA sequence: TGCGCCAGCAGCCAAGATAGTCTAGCGGGGAGCAATGAGCAGTTCTTC. The V and J genes are TRBV4-1 and TRBJ2-1, with 9 bases identical to TRBD2. The CDR3 is 16 residues long. CDR1 MGHRA and CDR2 YSYEKL come from the germline V gene. With 0 bases clipped from V and 6 bases from J, the junction kept 6 bases outside the gene matches.

In regard to this clonotype: The junction differs from germline at one of its ends, possibly a read error. The chain recombines TRBV6-5 with TRBJ2-3; 10 bases fit TRBD1. The CDR3 runs 12 residues. Germline CDR1 is MNHEY and CDR2 is SVGAGI. The CDR3 sequence is CASSYSGTGEVF. The CDR3 DNA follows: TGTGCCAGCAGTTACTCGGGGACAGGGGAAGTTTTT.

The CDR3 protein is CAWRPPGQGGFGRRKTEAFF. In nucleotides, the CDR3 is TGTGCCTGGAGGCCACCGGGACAGGGTGGTTTTGGGAGGAGGAAAACTGAAGCTTTCTTT. J is TRBJ1-1 and V is TRBV30; 9 nucleotides line up with TRBD1. After removal of 3 bases from V and 5 bases from J, the junction contained 25 bases not matched to a gene. Germline V gene data show CDR1 as GTSNPN and CDR2 as SVGIG (reference sequence). CDR3 size: 20 residues.

A few counts support this clonotype. The chain recombines TRBV14 with TRBJ2-3, with D possibly being TRBD2 (5 bases). CDR1 is SGHDN and CDR2 is FVKESK in the germline V gene. CDR3 length: 15 residues. V shed 0 bases and J shed 5 bases, with 12 bases lying between them. CDR3 sequence (DNA): TGTGCCAGCAGCCAAGACGCGGGCGCGGAAGATACGCAGTATTTT. Translation gives CASSQDAGAEDTQYF.

The chain is built from TRBV20-1 and TRBJ2-5; D gene uncertain. In germline, CDR1 is DFQATT, CDR2 SNEGSKA (reference sequence). The V end lost 6 bases, the J end lost 5 bases, and 16 bases lay between the germline ends. This CDR3 has 13 residues. The CDR3 DNA reads TGCAGTGCAACGCACAGTCTGCGGGAGACCCAGTACTTC. It translates to CSATHSLRETQYF.

The sample holds many counts of this clonotype. The chain links TRBV4-1 to TRBJ1-5, with 7 bases that match TRBD1. Unmatched junction bases numbered 0, after V lost 0 bases and J lost 1 base. The CDR3 runs 15 residues. Germline V gene data show CDR1 as MGHRA and CDR2 as YSYEKL. The CDR3 reads CASSQDRGSNQPQHF. CDR3 sequence (DNA): TGCGCCAGCAGCCAAGACAGGGGGAGCAATCAGCCCCAGCATTTT.

The chain employs TRBV12-3 or TRBV12-4 and TRBJ2-1; D gene unclear. The V end was cut by 4 bases, the J end by 9 bases, with 7 bases between. CDR3 length: 11 amino acids. The CDR3 sequence: CASSSTSEQFF. CDR3 nucleotide sequence: TGTGCCAGCAGTTCAACGTCTGAGCAGTTCTTC.

The chain is built from TRBV7-2 and TRBJ1-1, with D possibly being TRBD1 (5 bases). Germline loops: CDR1 SGHTA, CDR2 FQGNSA. Deletions cut 5 bases from V and 4 bases from J, with 14 bases between. The length of the CDR3 is 14 residues. The CDR3, as DNA: TGTGCCAGCAGCGGGGGACGGCGAACCACTGAAGCTTTCTTT. Translated: CASSGGRRTTEAFF.

The chain is built from TRBV20-1 and TRBJ2-5, with a tentative D call TRBD1 (5 bases). The CDR3 is 13 residues long. Between the trimmed V and J ends, which lost 5 bases and 4 bases, there was a span of 14 bases. The germline V gene has CDR1 DFQATT and CDR2 SNEGSKA (reference sequence). Here the CDR3 reads CSAPGFSGETQYF. CDR3 nucleotides: TGCAGTGCTCCAGGGTTTTCCGGAGAGACCCAGTACTTC.

This clonotype was counted only a few times. The rearrangement links TRBV7-2 to TRBJ2-7; perhaps TRBD1 as D (6 bases). The CDR3 loop spans 14 amino acids. CDR1 is SGHTA and CDR2 is FQGNSA in the germline V gene. The V end lost 6 bases, the J end lost 3 bases, and 15 bases lay between the germline ends. The CDR3 bases are TGTGCCAGCAGTTTATCAGGGGAATTCTACGAGCAGTACTTC. The encoded protein is CASSLSGEFYEQYF.

The V gene is TRBV20-1, the J gene TRBJ2-3, with 9 nucleotides matching TRBD1. J gave up 3 bases and V 6 bases, and 4 bases lay outside the gene matches. There are 13 residues in the CDR3. In germline, CDR1 is DFQATT, CDR2 SNEGSKA (reference sequence). For the CDR3, the DNA is TGCAGTGCCACGGGACAGGGTACAGATACGCAGTATTTT. The encoded protein is CSATGQGTDTQYF.

This clonotype was recorded only once. This chain joins TRBV27 and TRBJ2-5, with D unclear. Trimming cost V 2 bases and J 2 bases, with 15 bases left between them. This CDR3 has 16 residues. Looked up from germline, CDR1 is MNHEY and CDR2 is SMNVEV (reference sequence). The CDR3 DNA sequence: TGTGCCAGCAGTTTAGAGTGGAGTAATTATCAAGAGACCCAGTACTTC. It translates to CASSLEWSNYQETQYF.

The rearrangement links TRBV5-6 to TRBJ2-7; D tentatively fits TRBD1 or TRBD2 (6 bases each). The CDR3 consists of 15 residues. The V gene lost 6 bases and the J gene lost 3 bases, with 19 bases spanning the gap. Germline CDR1 is SGHDT and CDR2 is YYEEEE. The DNA of the CDR3 is TGTGCCAGCACCCCTCTGGGGGCGGGAAGCTACGAGCAGTACTTC. This translates into CASTPLGAGSYEQYF.

The chain has TRBV27 and TRBJ2-2; D possibly matches TRBD1 or TRBD2 (6 bases each). The CDR3 is 15 residues long. Germline V CDR1 and CDR2: MNHEY, SMNVEV (reference sequence). Trimming shortened V by 7 bases and J by 4 bases, and 16 bases separated the two germline ends. This CDR3 is CASMIGGIGTGELFF. CDR3 DNA: TGTGCCAGCATGATCGGGGGCATCGGCACCGGGGAGCTGTTTTTT.

This clonotype was seen ten or more times. The genes are TRBV5-1 and TRBJ2-2; D unresolved. V shed 0 bases and J shed 1 base, with 4 bases lying between them. Germline V gives CDR1 SGHRS, CDR2 YFSETQ. The CDR3 has 14 residues. This chain's CDR3 is CASSLAQNTGELFF. CDR3 DNA sequence: TGCGCCAGCAGCTTGGCACAGAACACCGGGGAGCTGTTTTTT.

The chain links TRBV2 to TRBJ2-3; D is unresolved. Germline-derived CDR1 and CDR2 are SNHLY and FYNNEI. CDR3 length: 14 amino acids. Trimming pared 8 bases from V and 2 bases from J, leaving 14 bases between. The DNA for the CDR3 is TGTGCCAGCTTCCGGACCTTACTCACAGATACGCAGTATTTT. Encoded protein: CASFRTLLTDTQYF. The full variable domain, in which reference TRBV2 and TRBJ2-3 provide the parts outside the CDR3, is EPEVTQTPSHQVTQMGQEVILRCVPISNHLYFYWYRQILGQKVEFLVSFYNNEISEKSEIFDDQFSVERPDGSNFTLKIRSTKLEDSAMYFCASFRTLLTDTQYFGPGTRLTVL.

The rearrangement joins TRBV7-2 to TRBJ2-7, with a tentative D call TRBD2 (7 bases). V dropped 5 bases and J dropped 3 bases, with 14 bases sitting between them. The CDR3 is 14 amino acids. Germline lookup yields CDR1 SGHTA and CDR2 FQGNSA. CDR3 coding DNA: TGTGCCAGCAGCCAACAGGGACTACACTACGAGCAGTACGTC. It yields the protein CASSQQGLHYEQYV.

There are a few counts of this clonotype. V and J are TRBV6-5 and TRBJ1-5; tentative D call: TRBD1 (6 bases). V was shortened by 4 bases and J by 8 bases, with 15 bases between the two germline ends. Germline values: CDR1 MNHEY, CDR2 SVGAGI. The CDR3 totals 14 residues. CDR3 DNA sequence: TGTGCCAGCAGTTCCTTGGGGGGCCGGGAGCCCCAGCATTTT. The encoded protein is CASSSLGGREPQHF.

The table lists this clonotype with a few counts. The chain has TRBV7-2 and TRBJ2-7; TRBD2 matches at 11 bases. This CDR3 is built from 16 residues. Germline CDR1 reads SGHTA; CDR2 reads FQGNSA. The junction had 6 bases not matched to a gene; V was cut back by 5 bases and J by 0 bases. CDR3 sequence: CASSTEGLAASYEQYF. The CDR3 nucleotides read TGTGCCAGCAGCACCGAGGGACTAGCGGCCTCCTACGAGCAGTACTTC.